The next 24 T cell receptor beta chains were all read from a single sample in a study of CD8+CD57+ T cells in acquired aplastic anemia. Profiling that covered TCR beta VDJ and CDR3 relied on genomic DNA as its template. TCRdb recomputed calls from the reads with MiXCR, one row per CDR3 protein. The sample comprises approximately 200,000 distinct CDR3 sequences, over 60% of which are singletons, and about 29% rests with the top ten. Sequenced input: sorted CD4+, CD8+, or CD8+CD57+ T cells (not recorded which) from PBMCs. These receptors all come from a human donor in good health.

This rearrangement joins TRBV20-1 to TRBJ1-6; D may be TRBD1 (6 bases). V lost 0 bases and J lost 6, with 12 bases in between. The germline V gene has CDR1 DFQATT and CDR2 SNEGSKA (reference sequence). The CDR3 extends over 15 amino acids. The CDR3 region is CSARDYRVTNSPLHF. As DNA, the CDR3 is TGCAGTGCTAGAGACTACAGGGTTACTAATTCACCCCTCCACTTT.

The J gene is TRBJ1-1, the V gene TRBV15; no reliable D call. This CDR3 is 14 amino acids long. Germline assignment: CDR1 LNHNV and CDR2 YYDKDF (reference sequence). V shed 1 base and J shed 7 bases, with 13 bases lying between them. Here the CDR3 reads CATSRVGGGGEAFF. Here the CDR3 DNA reads TGTGCCACCAGCAGAGTAGGCGGAGGCGGTGAAGCTTTCTTT.

This clonotype was picked up a small number of times. The rearrangement links TRBV5-1 to TRBJ1-6; D is possibly TRBD1 (6 bases). Deletions cut 2 bases from V and 10 bases from J, with 13 bases between. The CDR3 loop spans 14 amino acids. The germline CDR1 and CDR2 sequences are SGHRS and YFSETQ. The DNA of the CDR3 is TGCGCCAGCAGCTTCTCAGGGGACGACTCACCCCTCCACTTT. Translating gives CASSFSGDDSPLHF.

This rearrangement joins TRBV7-8 to TRBJ2-7, with D perhaps TRBD2 (6 bases). The CDR3 runs to 15 residues. Germline values: CDR1 SGHVS, CDR2 FQNEAQ. Trimming left V 1 base short and J 3 bases short, with 13 bases between. The CDR3 bases are TGTGCCAGCAGCTTAGGTTCGGGGGACCGCTACGAGCAGTACTTC. Its translation is CASSLGSGDRYEQYF. The full variable domain, with the rest looked up from reference TRBV7-8 and TRBJ2-7, is GAGVSQSPRYKVAKRGQDVALRCDPISGHVSLFWYQQALGQGPEFLTYFQNEAQLDKSGLPSDRFFAERPEGSVSTLKIQRTQQEDSAVYLCASSLGSGDRYEQYFGPGTRLTVT.

This CDR3 reads CASSTTTGWETQYF. CDR3 nucleotide sequence: TGTGCCAGTAGTACCACGACAGGGTGGGAGACCCAGTACTTC. The chain couples TRBV19 to TRBJ2-5; 7 bases fit TRBD1. V lost 4 bases, J lost 5 bases, and 7 bases stayed unmatched. Germline V CDR1 and CDR2: LNHDA, SQIVND (reference sequence). There are 14 residues in the CDR3.

Regarding this clonotype: A much more abundant neighbour one base away suggests this may be a read error. This chain links TRBV7-2 with TRBJ1-2; D possibly corresponds to TRBD1 (5 bases). The CDR3 consists of 16 residues. CDR1 SGHTA and CDR2 FQGNSA come from the germline V gene. In nucleotides, the CDR3 is TGCGCCAGCAGCCAAGACGGGGGGAACTGGGGCTATGGCTACGCCTTC. Translation gives CASSQDGGNWGYGYAF.

The chain recombines TRBV19 with TRBJ2-7, with 9 bases that match TRBD1. The end of the DNA fits TRBJ2-5 better, so the J call may be wrong. The CDR3 sequence is 15 residues long. The V gene's germline CDR1 is LNHDA and CDR2 SQIVND (reference sequence). The CDR3 loop reads CASSSLDRGGETQYF. CDR3 sequence (DNA): TGTGCCAGTAGTTCCCTGGACAGGGGAGGAGAGACCCAGTACTTC.

This rearrangement joins TRBV20-1 to TRBJ2-7, with TRBD1 matching 9 bases. This CDR3 spans 14 amino acids. The V gene's germline CDR1 is DFQATT and CDR2 SNEGSKA (reference sequence). The V gene end was trimmed by 6 bases and the J gene end by 6 bases; junction bases not matched to a gene: 12. CDR3 sequence (DNA): TGCAGTGCGTCCGTGGGACAGGGTAATCCCGAGCAGTACTTC. It translates to CSASVGQGNPEQYF.

The chain carries TRBV19 and TRBJ2-7; 7 bases are a match to TRBD2. J was trimmed by 4 bases and V by 6 bases; bases with no gene match: 12. CDR1 is LNHDA, CDR2 SQIVND, per germline (reference sequence). The CDR3 has 15 residues. As DNA, the CDR3 is TGTGCCAGTAGCAGGTCCGCGGCTAGCGGTTACGAGCAGTACTTC. Protein: CASSRSAASGYEQYF.

The chain has TRBV9 and TRBJ1-3, with a weak D call TRBD1 (6 bases). V was trimmed by 4 bases and J by 4 bases, leaving 12 bases between them. The germline gives CDR1 SGDLS, CDR2 YYNGEE. This CDR3 contains 14 residues. CDR3 coding DNA: TGTGCCAGCAGCCCCACAGGGATCGGAAACACCATATATTTT. Its translation: CASSPTGIGNTIYF.

The V and J genes are TRBV6-1 and TRBJ1-1; TRBD1 is a possible D gene (5 bases). The CDR3 extends over 11 amino acids. V lost 7 bases, J lost 6 bases, and 9 bases lay in between. Germline V CDR1 and CDR2: MNHNS, SASEGT. Here the CDR3 DNA reads TGTGCCAGCATCCAGGGTCCTGAAGCTTTCTTT. Protein product: CASIQGPEAFF.

The chain links TRBV10-3 to TRBJ2-2; a weak D match, TRBD1 (6 bases). Trimming removed 2 bases at V and 5 bases at J, with 12 bases between. The CDR3 length is 15 residues. Germline CDR1 is ENHRY and CDR2 is SYGVKD. For the CDR3, the DNA is TGTGCCATCAGTGAGAGCAGGGGTGGTACCGGGGAGCTGTTTTTT. It yields the protein CAISESRGGTGELFF.

This clonotype was seen more than once but under ten times. The genes are TRBV7-8 and TRBJ2-1; no reliable D call. CDR3 length: 15 residues. V lost 5 bases, J lost 2 bases, and 13 bases lay in between. Germline CDR1 reads SGHVS; CDR2 reads FQNEAQ. CDR3 DNA sequence: TGTGCCAGCAGCCTAACAGCGAAAACCTACAATGAGCAGTTCTTC. Protein product: CASSLTAKTYNEQFF.

The J gene is TRBJ2-1, the V gene TRBV20-1, with 12 bases lining up with TRBD2. V lost 3 bases and J lost 0; bases outside the gene matches: 12. Germline-derived CDR1 and CDR2 are DFQATT and SNEGSKA (reference sequence). This CDR3 comprises 19 residues. CDR3 protein: CSASSPGLAGMVSYNEQFF. The CDR3 DNA is TGCAGTGCTAGTTCCCCGGGACTAGCGGGTATGGTCTCCTACAATGAGCAGTTCTTC.

This clonotype has a count of ten or more. The chain combines TRBV7-9 with TRBJ2-3, with a weak D call TRBD2 (6 bases). Trimming removed 5 bases at V and 4 bases at J, with 16 bases between. Germline V lookup: CDR1 SEHNR, CDR2 FQNEAQ (reference sequence). The CDR3 length is 15 residues. The CDR3 region has the DNA TGTGCCAGCAGCCCAACCTCGGGGGAAGCAGATACGCAGTATTTT. Its protein product is CASSPTSGEADTQYF.

Many counts were recorded for this clonotype. The J gene is TRBJ2-7, the V gene TRBV12-3 or TRBV12-4, with TRBD1 identical over 7 bases. The CDR3 consists of 13 residues. V gave up 3 bases and J gave up 3 bases; unmatched junction bases: 2. The CDR3 region has the DNA TGTGCCAGCAGTTTCGACAGGGTCTACGAGCAGTACTTC. Its protein product is CASSFDRVYEQYF.

The rearrangement joins TRBV19 to TRBJ2-5; 8 bases are shared with TRBD1. Looked up from germline, CDR1 is LNHDA and CDR2 is SQIVND (reference sequence). The CDR3 is 15 residues long. The V and J ends lost 9 bases and 4 bases, in that order; junction bases with no gene match: 13. This chain's CDR3 is CASSSGTGWRETQYF. CDR3 coding DNA: TGTGCCAGCAGTTCCGGGACAGGTTGGCGAGAGACCCAGTACTTC.

V usage is TRBV10-3 and J usage is TRBJ2-7, with TRBD1 matching 7 bases. J gave up 3 bases and V 2 bases, and 1 base lay outside the gene matches. This CDR3 spans 13 amino acids. Germline loops: CDR1 ENHRY, CDR2 SYGVKD. The CDR3 here is CAISETGDYEQYF. The CDR3 DNA is TGTGCCATCAGTGAGACAGGGGACTACGAGCAGTACTTC.

The gene calls are TRBV29-1 and TRBJ2-7, with D possibly being TRBD1 or TRBD2 (5 bases each). This CDR3 has 11 residues. CDR1 and CDR2 from the germline V gene are SQVTM and ANQGSEA. Trimming pared 3 bases from V and 3 bases from J, leaving 6 bases between. CDR3 protein: CSVERGYEQYF. CDR3 bases: TGCAGCGTTGAGAGGGGCTACGAGCAGTACTTC.

The chain employs TRBV7-8 and TRBJ2-1, with 10 bases fitting TRBD2. This CDR3 comprises 15 residues. CDR1 and CDR2 (germline): SGHVS, FQNEAQ. The V segment lost 6 bases and the J segment 9 bases; nucleotides outside the gene matches: 11. The CDR3 region is CASRRAGGNLVEQFF. The CDR3 nucleotides are TGTGCCAGCAGAAGAGCGGGGGGGAACCTCGTTGAGCAGTTCTTC.

This clonotype showed up many times. The rearrangement joins TRBV6-2 or TRBV6-3 to TRBJ1-5; D not certain. Trimming took off 8 bases at V and 6 bases at J, with 23 bases between the two ends. The length of the CDR3 is 16 residues. Germline CDR1 reads MNHEY; CDR2 reads SVGEGT. The CDR3 here is CASSPTTDLHSQPQHF. CDR3 coding DNA: TGTGCCAGCTCCCCTACCACAGACTTACATAGTCAGCCCCAGCATTTT.

The rearrangement joins TRBV7-2 to TRBJ2-2; 8 nucleotides agree with TRBD2. Trimming cost V 3 bases and J 6 bases; bases outside gene matches: 6. This CDR3 has 15 residues. The germline CDR1 and CDR2 sequences are SGHTA and FQGNSA. CDR3 sequence: CASSLSGGSPGELFF. In DNA form, the CDR3 reads TGTGCCAGCAGCTTGAGCGGGGGAAGCCCCGGGGAGCTGTTTTTT.

The gene calls are TRBV7-6 and TRBJ2-7; D unresolved. CDR1 SGHVS and CDR2 FNYEAQ come from the germline V gene. The ends were cut back, 5 bases at V and 7 bases at J, with 15 bases in the middle. The CDR3 is made up of 13 amino acids. DNA for the CDR3: TGTGCCAGCAGCCCCGGAGTAGCAACAGAGCAGTACTTC. Translated: CASSPGVATEQYF.

This clonotype showed up just a few times. In DNA, the CDR3 is TGTGCCAGCAGCTTATCCGCGGGACCGGCGAGTTACGAGCAGTACTTC. The encoded protein is CASSLSAGPASYEQYF. The rearrangement joins TRBV7-3 to TRBJ2-7, with D possibly matching TRBD2 (6 bases). Germline V CDR1 and CDR2: SGHTA, FQGTGA. This CDR3 has 16 amino acids. V shed 2 bases and J shed 4 bases, with 18 bases lying between them.